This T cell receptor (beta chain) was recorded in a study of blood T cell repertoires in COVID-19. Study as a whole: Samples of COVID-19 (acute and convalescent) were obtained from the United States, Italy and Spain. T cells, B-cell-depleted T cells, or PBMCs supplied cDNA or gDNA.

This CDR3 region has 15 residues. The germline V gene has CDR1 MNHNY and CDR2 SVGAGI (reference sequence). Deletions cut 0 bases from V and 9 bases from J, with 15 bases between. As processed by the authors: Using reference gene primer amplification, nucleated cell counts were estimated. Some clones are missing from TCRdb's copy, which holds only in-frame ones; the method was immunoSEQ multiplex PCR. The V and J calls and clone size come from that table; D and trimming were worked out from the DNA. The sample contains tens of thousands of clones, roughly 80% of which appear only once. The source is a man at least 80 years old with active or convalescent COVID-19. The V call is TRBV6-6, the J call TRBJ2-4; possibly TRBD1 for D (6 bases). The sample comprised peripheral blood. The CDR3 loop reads CASSYSGKQGTIQYF. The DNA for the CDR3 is TGTGCCAGCAGTTACTCGGGGAAGCAGGGGACCATTCAGTACTTC.